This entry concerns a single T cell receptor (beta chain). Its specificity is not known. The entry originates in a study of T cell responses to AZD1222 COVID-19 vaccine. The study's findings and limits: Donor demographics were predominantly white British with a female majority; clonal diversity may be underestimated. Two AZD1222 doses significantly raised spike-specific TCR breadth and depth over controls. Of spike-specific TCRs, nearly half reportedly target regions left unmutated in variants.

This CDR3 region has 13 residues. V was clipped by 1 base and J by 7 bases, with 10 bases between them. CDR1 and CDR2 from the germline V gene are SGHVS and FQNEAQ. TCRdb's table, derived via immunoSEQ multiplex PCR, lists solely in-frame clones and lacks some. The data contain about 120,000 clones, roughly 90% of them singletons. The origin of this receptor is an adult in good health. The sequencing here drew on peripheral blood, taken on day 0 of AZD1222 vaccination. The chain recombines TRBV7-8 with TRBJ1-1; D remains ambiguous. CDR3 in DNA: TGTGCCAGCAGCTTAGTGGCAGCTATTGAAGCTTTCTTT. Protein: CASSLVAAIEAFF.